The sequence of this TCR beta chain was determined in a study of blood T cell repertoires in COVID-19. Study details: There were acute and convalescent COVID-19 samples, and they came from the United States, Italy and Spain.

V gave up 4 bases and J gave up 5 bases; unmatched junction bases: 10. Germline V gives CDR1 SGHTA, CDR2 FQGTGA. The CDR3 covers 15 residues. Under the authors' procedure: Reference gene primer amplification in the assay estimated nucleated cell counts. Using immunoSEQ multiplex PCR, the repertoire was profiled, and TCRdb retains in-frame clones only, with some absent. That table gives V, J and clone size, and the DNA gave D and trimming. The sample includes tens of thousands of clones, around three quarters seen only once; the top ten take 15% to 20%. The receptor was isolated from a woman older than 75 with acute or convalescent COVID-19. V usage is TRBV7-3 and J usage is TRBJ1-1, with TRBD1 matching 7 bases. Sequenced: peripheral blood. The DNA for the CDR3 is TGTGCCAGCAGCTACGCAGGGGGGCGAGGTACTGAAGCTTTCTTT. It codes for CASSYAGGRGTEAFF.